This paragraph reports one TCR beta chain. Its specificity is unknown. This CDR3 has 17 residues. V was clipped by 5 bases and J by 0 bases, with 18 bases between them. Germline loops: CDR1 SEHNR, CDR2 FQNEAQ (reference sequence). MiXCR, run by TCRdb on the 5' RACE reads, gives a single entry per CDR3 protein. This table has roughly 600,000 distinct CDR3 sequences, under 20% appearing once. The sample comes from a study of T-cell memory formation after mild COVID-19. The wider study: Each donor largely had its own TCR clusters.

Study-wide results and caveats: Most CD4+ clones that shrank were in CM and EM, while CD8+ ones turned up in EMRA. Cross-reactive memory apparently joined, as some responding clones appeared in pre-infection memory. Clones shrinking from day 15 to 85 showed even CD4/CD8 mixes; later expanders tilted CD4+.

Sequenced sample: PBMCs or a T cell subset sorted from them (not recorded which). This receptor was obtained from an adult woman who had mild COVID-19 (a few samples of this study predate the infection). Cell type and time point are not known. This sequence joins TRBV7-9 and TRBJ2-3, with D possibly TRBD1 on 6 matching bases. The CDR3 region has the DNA TGTGCCAGCAGCCAGCAACAGGGCTACGAGAGCACAGATACGCAGTATTTT. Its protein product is CASSQQQGYESTDTQYF.